Listed here are 3 T cell receptor beta chains from one sample, sequenced in a study of cytomegalovirus exposure and HLA in healthy donors. This PCR relied on a set of 60 Vbeta primers and 13 Jbeta primers. The table came from immunoSEQ multiplex PCR; TCRdb's copy has only in-frame clones and leaves some out. The sample includes 120,000 to 150,000 clones, approximately 81% of them seen just once. What was sequenced was PBMCs. The receptors derive from a woman in her thirties or forties in good health and CMV-seropositive.

The chain employs TRBV9 and TRBJ1-6; D gene unclear. Germline V gene lookup returns CDR1 SGDLS and CDR2 YYNGEE. The germline V and J ends were trimmed by 0 bases and 8 bases, with 18 bases remaining between them. The CDR3 is 17 residues long. The CDR3, as DNA: TGTGCCAGCAGCGTAGACCCCCGAGGGCGGGAGGATTCACCCCTCCACTTT. It translates to CASSVDPRGREDSPLHF.

V usage is TRBV6-1 and J usage is TRBJ2-7; 7 nucleotides match TRBD2. Germline loops: CDR1 MNHNS, CDR2 SASEGT. The CDR3 length is 15 residues. With V trimmed by 4 bases and J by 7 bases, 13 bases remained unmatched. CDR3 region: CASSGWEGPLGEQYF. The CDR3, as DNA: TGTGCCAGCAGTGGTTGGGAGGGCCCATTGGGAGAGCAGTACTTC.

V gene TRBV7-2 combines with J gene TRBJ2-7; TRBD2 matches at 15 bases. The germline CDR1 and CDR2 sequences are SGHTA and FQGNSA. The V segment lost 0 bases and the J segment 6 bases; nucleotides outside the gene matches: 0. CDR3 length: 15 residues. The CDR3 here is CASSLAGLAGGEQYF. The CDR3 DNA sequence: TGTGCCAGCAGCTTAGCGGGACTAGCGGGAGGCGAGCAGTACTTC.